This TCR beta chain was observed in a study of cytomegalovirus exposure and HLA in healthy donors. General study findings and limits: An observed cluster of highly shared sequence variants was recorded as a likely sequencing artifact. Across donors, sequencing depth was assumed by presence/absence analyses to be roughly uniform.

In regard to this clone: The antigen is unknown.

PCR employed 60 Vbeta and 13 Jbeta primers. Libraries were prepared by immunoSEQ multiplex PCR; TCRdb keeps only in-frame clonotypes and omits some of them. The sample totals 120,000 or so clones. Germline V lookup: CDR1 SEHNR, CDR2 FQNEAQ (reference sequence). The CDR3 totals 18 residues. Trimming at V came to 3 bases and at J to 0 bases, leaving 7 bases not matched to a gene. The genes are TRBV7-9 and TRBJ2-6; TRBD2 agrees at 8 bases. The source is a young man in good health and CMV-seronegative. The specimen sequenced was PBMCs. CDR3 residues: CASSFRGGSSSGANVLTF. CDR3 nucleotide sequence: TGTGCCAGCAGCTTCCGGGGGGGATCCAGCTCTGGGGCCAACGTCCTGACTTTC. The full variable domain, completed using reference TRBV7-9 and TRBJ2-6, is DTGVSQNPRHKITKRGQNVTFRCDPISEHNRLYWYRQTLGQGPEFLTYFQNEAQLEKSRLLSDRFSAERPKGSFSTLEIQRTEQGDSAMYLCASSFRGGSSSGANVLTFGAGSRLTVL.